Given below is one T cell receptor (beta chain) in context. Its antigen remains unknown. This specimen comes from a study of cytomegalovirus exposure and HLA in healthy donors. Study conclusions and caveats: An apparent linkage of common viral pathogens to several of the most significant clusters emerged in a later analysis. Some 150 TCR beta chains were listed as cytomegalovirus-associated.

The PCR used 60 Vbeta and 13 Jbeta primers. Here immunoSEQ multiplex PCR was the method, and the copy in TCRdb shows in-frame clones only, minus some. The table has 250,000 or so clones, roughly 91% seen once. Trimming pared 7 bases from V and 4 bases from J, leaving 15 bases between. In germline, CDR1 is SGDLS, CDR2 YYNGEE. CDR3 length: 14 residues. The receptor was isolated from a girl aged 2 to 9 in good health and CMV-seronegative. The gene calls are TRBV9 and TRBJ1-3, with no clear D. The sequencing sample was made of PBMCs. In nucleotides, the CDR3 is TGTGCCAGCGCCCGCGATGAGGCGGGAAACACCATATATTTT. Residues: CASARDEAGNTIYF.